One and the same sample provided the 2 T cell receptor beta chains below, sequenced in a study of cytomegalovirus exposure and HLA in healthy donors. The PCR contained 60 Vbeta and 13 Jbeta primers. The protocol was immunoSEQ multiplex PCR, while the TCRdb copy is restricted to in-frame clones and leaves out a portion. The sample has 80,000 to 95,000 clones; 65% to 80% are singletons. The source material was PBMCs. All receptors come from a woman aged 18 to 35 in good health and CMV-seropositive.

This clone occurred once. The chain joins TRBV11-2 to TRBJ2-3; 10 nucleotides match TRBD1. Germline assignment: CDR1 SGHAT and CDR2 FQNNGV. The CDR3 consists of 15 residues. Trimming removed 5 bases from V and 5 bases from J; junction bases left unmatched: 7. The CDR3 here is CASSTRTGGQDTQYF. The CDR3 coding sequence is TGTGCCAGCAGCACCCGGACAGGGGGACAAGATACGCAGTATTTT.

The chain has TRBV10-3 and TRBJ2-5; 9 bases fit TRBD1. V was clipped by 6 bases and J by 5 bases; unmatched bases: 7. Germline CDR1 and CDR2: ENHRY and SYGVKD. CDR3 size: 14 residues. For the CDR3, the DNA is TGTGCCATCAGCCAAAGGGACAGGGAGGAGACCCAGTACTTC. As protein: CAISQRDREETQYF.